The 14 T cell receptor beta chains reported below all come from one sample, sequenced in a study of cytomegalovirus exposure and HLA in healthy donors. The PCR employed 60 Vbeta primers together with 13 Jbeta primers. TCRdb's table, derived via immunoSEQ multiplex PCR, lists solely in-frame clones and lacks some. The table has approximately 100,000 clones, around 70% seen once. The sequenced material came from PBMCs. These TCRs come from an older woman in good health and CMV-seropositive.

This sequence joins TRBV5-1 and TRBJ2-1; TRBD2 is a possible D gene (6 bases). Germline values: CDR1 SGHRS, CDR2 YFSETQ. The CDR3 has 16 amino acids. The ends were cut back, 2 bases at V and 3 bases at J, with 15 bases in the middle. The CDR3 DNA reads as TGCGCCAGCAGCTTATCGACTAGTTTGAGCTACAATGAGCAGTTCTTC. Translating it yields CASSLSTSLSYNEQFF.

This clone was observed a few times. The CDR3 DNA reads TGTGCCATCAGTGAGGGCCAAGTTTACGAGCAGTACTTC. It translates to CAISEGQVYEQYF. This chain connects TRBV10-3 to TRBJ2-7, with no clear D. V lost 2 bases, J lost 4 bases, and 9 bases lay in between. CDR3 length: 13 amino acids. Per germline, CDR1 ENHRY and CDR2 SYGVKD.

This clone was observed a handful of times. The V and J genes are TRBV30 and TRBJ1-6; unclear D gene. Germline lookup yields CDR1 GTSNPN and CDR2 SVGIG (reference sequence). V lost 5 bases to trimming and J lost 10 bases, with 12 bases between them. The CDR3 has 12 residues. CDR3 sequence: CAWSAPRSPLHF. CDR3 in DNA: TGTGCCTGGTCCGCTCCGAGGTCACCCCTCCACTTT.

V is TRBV10-3 and J is TRBJ1-6, with TRBD1 identical over 11 bases. The trim removed 6 bases at V and 8 bases at J, leaving 0 bases unmatched. Looked up from germline, CDR1 is ENHRY and CDR2 is SYGVKD. This CDR3 has 13 residues. As DNA, the CDR3 is TGTGCCATCAGGGGACAGGGGGATTCACCCCTCCACTTT. Residues: CAIRGQGDSPLHF.

The rearrangement joins TRBV5-8 to TRBJ2-7, with TRBD2 matching over 7 bases. There are 14 residues in the CDR3. Trimming took 2 bases from V and 6 from J; bases not matched to a gene: 8. Germline values: CDR1 SGHTS, CDR2 YDEGEE. The chain's CDR3 is CASSLLRGGGEQYF. The CDR3, as DNA: TGTGCCAGCAGCTTATTGCGCGGGGGAGGCGAGCAGTACTTC.

V and J are TRBV30 and TRBJ1-1; possibly TRBD1 for D (6 bases). The CDR3 contains 13 residues. The germline V gene encodes CDR1 GTSNPN and CDR2 SVGIG (reference sequence). Trimming cost V 5 bases and J 9 bases, with 19 bases left between them. CDR3 loop: CAWVSSGAAKAFF. CDR3 bases: TGTGCCTGGGTCAGTTCAGGGGCCGCCAAAGCTTTCTTT.

This chain connects TRBV7-9 to TRBJ1-6; D gene uncertain. V lost 1 base, J lost 5 bases, and 6 bases lay in between. The CDR3 runs 14 residues. The V gene's germline CDR1 is SEHNR and CDR2 FQNEAQ (reference sequence). CDR3 amino acids: CASSLVRDNSPLHF. DNA for the CDR3: TGTGCCAGCAGCTTAGTCCGGGATAATTCACCCCTCCACTTT.

The chain joins TRBV5-8 to TRBJ1-1, with D perhaps matching TRBD1 (5 bases). Per the germline V gene, CDR1 is SGHTS and CDR2 is YDEGEE. The CDR3 is 15 residues long. The V gene lost 4 bases and the J gene lost 6 bases, with 19 bases spanning the gap. The CDR3 is CASSRGEVWRSEAFF. CDR3 DNA: TGTGCCAGCAGCCGGGGGGAGGTCTGGAGGTCTGAAGCTTTCTTT.

The chain has TRBV5-5 and TRBJ2-1, with 7 bases aligning to TRBD2. V lost 4 bases, J lost 0 bases, and 13 bases stayed unmatched. The CDR3 loop spans 18 amino acids. Germline V gene lookup returns CDR1 SGHKS and CDR2 YYEKEE (reference sequence). The CDR3, as DNA: TGTGCCAGCAGCCAGGAGGGGAGGGCTTCGAGCTCCTACAATGAGCAGTTCTTC. This gives the protein CASSQEGRASSSYNEQFF.

This clone showed up just a few times. The chain carries TRBV9 and TRBJ2-3; D is unresolved. The germline V gene encodes CDR1 SGDLS and CDR2 YYNGEE. Deletions cut 0 bases from V and 0 bases from J, with 8 bases between. This CDR3 contains 15 residues. The chain's CDR3 is CASSVAPTSTDTQYF. In nucleotides, the CDR3 is TGTGCCAGCAGCGTAGCTCCCACTAGCACAGATACGCAGTATTTT.

The genes are TRBV30 and TRBJ1-2; 9 bases fit TRBD1. Germline V gene data show CDR1 as GTSNPN and CDR2 as SVGIG (reference sequence). This CDR3 region has 12 residues. V lost 5 bases to trimming and J lost 8 bases; unmatched junction nucleotides: 6. The CDR3 spells CAWPGQGGGYTF. CDR3 bases: TGTGCCTGGCCGGGACAGGGTGGGGGCTACACCTTC.

The rearrangement uses TRBV5-1 and TRBJ1-2; maybe TRBD1 (5 bases). The CDR3 is 14 residues long. Trimming cost V 3 bases and J 3 bases, with 12 bases left between them. CDR1 and CDR2 (germline): SGHRS, YFSETQ. CDR3 sequence: CASSSEGADYGYTF. The DNA of the CDR3 is TGCGCCAGCAGCTCCGAAGGGGCCGACTATGGCTACACCTTC.

In nucleotides, the CDR3 is TGTGCCAGTATTTTGTACACTGAAGCTTTCTTT. Encoded protein: CASILYTEAFF. The chain employs TRBV7-9 and TRBJ1-1; D uncertain. Between the trimmed V and J ends, which lost 9 bases and 3 bases, there was a span of 8 bases. Germline assignment: CDR1 SEHNR and CDR2 FQNEAQ (reference sequence). This CDR3 is built from 11 residues.

This chain links TRBV6-5 with TRBJ1-5; perhaps TRBD1 as D (6 bases). The CDR3 sequence is 15 residues long. V was shortened by 5 bases and J by 4 bases, with 15 bases between the two germline ends. In germline, CDR1 is MNHEY, CDR2 SVGAGI. In DNA, the CDR3 is TGTGCCAGCAGTCCCCAACAGGGTCGGAATCAGCCCCAGCATTTT. The encoded protein is CASSPQQGRNQPQHF.